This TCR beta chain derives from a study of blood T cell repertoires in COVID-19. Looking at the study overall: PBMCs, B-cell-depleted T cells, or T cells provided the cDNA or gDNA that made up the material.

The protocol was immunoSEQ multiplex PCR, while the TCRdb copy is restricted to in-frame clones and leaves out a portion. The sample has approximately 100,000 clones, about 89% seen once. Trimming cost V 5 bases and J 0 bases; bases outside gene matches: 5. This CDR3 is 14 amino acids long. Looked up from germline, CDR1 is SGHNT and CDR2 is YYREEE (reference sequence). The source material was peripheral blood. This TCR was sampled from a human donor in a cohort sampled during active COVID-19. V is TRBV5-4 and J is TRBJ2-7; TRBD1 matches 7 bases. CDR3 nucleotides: TGTGCCAGCAGAGGAGACAGGGCCTCCTACGAGCAGTACTTC. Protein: CASRGDRASYEQYF.